This entry lists 2 T cell receptor beta chains sequenced from one sample in a study of blood T cell repertoires in COVID-19. Clones were read by immunoSEQ multiplex PCR, and TCRdb kept only the in-frame ones, dropping some. The table lists about 360,000 clones, about 87% of them singletons. The sequenced material came from PBMCs or T cells enriched from blood (not recorded which). The origin of the receptors is a man aged 30 to 45 who had recovered from COVID-19.

The chain carries TRBV20-1 and TRBJ1-4; no firm D call. This CDR3 has 11 amino acids. Trimming left V 7 bases short and J 7 bases short, with 10 bases between. Germline values: CDR1 DFQATT, CDR2 SNEGSKA (reference sequence). The CDR3 reads CSGRIGEKLFF. Written as DNA, the CDR3 is TGCAGTGGGAGGATAGGTGAAAAACTGTTTTTT.

The rearrangement joins TRBV4-2 to TRBJ1-5, with 8 bases that match TRBD1. This CDR3 has 14 amino acids. Germline CDR1 LGHNA, CDR2 YNFKEQ. V was clipped by 5 bases and J by 6 bases; unmatched bases: 6. The CDR3 protein is CASSGQGASQPQHF. CDR3 nucleotides: TGTGCCAGCAGCGGGCAGGGGGCCAGTCAGCCCCAGCATTTT.